This entry lists 6 T cell receptor beta chains sequenced from one sample in a study of glioma-infiltrating T cells. TCR alpha and beta CDR3 regions were amplified from RNA using iRepertoire nested multiplex PCR. A single record per CDR3 protein comes from TCRdb applying MiXCR to the multiplex PCR reads. The sample contains about 200,000 distinct CDR3 sequences, approximately 30% of which appear only once. The sample comprised glioma tissue, nonneoplastic brain tissue, or PBMCs (not recorded which). The receptors were gathered from a human donor with low-grade glioma or glioblastoma, undergoing nonglioma brain surgery, or in good health (not recorded which).

This clonotype was recorded at least ten times. This rearrangement joins TRBV6-5 to TRBJ1-1; no definite D call. The CDR3 contains 15 residues. Germline-derived CDR1 and CDR2 are MNHEY and SVGAGI. V dropped 2 bases and J dropped 0 bases, with 10 bases sitting between them. The CDR3 DNA follows: TGTGCCAGCAGTTACGGGGTAGCCATGAACACTGAAGCTTTCTTT. Translation: CASSYGVAMNTEAFF.

This clonotype has a handful of counts. The chain joins TRBV12-3 or TRBV12-4 to TRBJ1-6; 7 positions agree with TRBD1. The J segment lost 8 bases and the V segment lost 2 bases, leaving 0 bases of the junction unmatched. This CDR3 is 13 amino acids long. The CDR3 DNA sequence: TGTGCCAGCAGTTTAACAGGGGATTCACCCCTCCACTTT. It specifies CASSLTGDSPLHF.

The chain links TRBV5-6 to TRBJ1-1; perhaps TRBD1 as D (5 bases). Germline V gives CDR1 SGHDT, CDR2 YYEEEE. V was pared by 3 bases and J by 1 base, with 10 bases between. CDR3 length equals 14 residues. The CDR3 protein is CASSWGGENTEAFF. CDR3 sequence (DNA): TGTGCCAGCAGCTGGGGGGGAGAGAACACTGAAGCTTTCTTT.

This chain uses TRBV27 with TRBJ2-1; TRBD2 is a possible D gene (6 bases). Germline V gene data show CDR1 as MNHEY and CDR2 as SMNVEV (reference sequence). V lost 7 bases and J 7 bases, leaving 20 bases between the germline ends. The CDR3 is 15 amino acids. The CDR3 sequence is CASTESRGSGNEQFF. The CDR3 coding sequence is TGTGCCAGCACGGAGTCTAGAGGGAGCGGGAATGAGCAGTTCTTC.

Remarks on this clonotype: One base away lies a much larger clone, so this may be a sequencing read error. The gene calls are TRBV19 and TRBJ1-1, with D uncertain. Germline V gene sequence: CDR1 LNHDA, CDR2 SQIVND (reference sequence). The CDR3 is 13 residues long. As DNA, the CDR3 is TGTGCCAGTAGTACTCAGAAGAACAATGAAGCTTTCTTT. Amino acids: CASSTQKNNEAFF.

The sample holds many counts of this clonotype. This rearrangement joins TRBV6-1 to TRBJ2-1, with 7 bases matching TRBD2. CDR3 size: 15 residues. Germline trimming cut 5 bases from V and 3 bases from J; bases unmatched to any gene: 7. Germline lookup yields CDR1 MNHNS and CDR2 SASEGT. This chain's CDR3 is CASSQTGTNYNEQFF. In nucleotides, the CDR3 is TGTGCCAGCAGTCAAACCGGGACTAACTACAATGAGCAGTTCTTC.